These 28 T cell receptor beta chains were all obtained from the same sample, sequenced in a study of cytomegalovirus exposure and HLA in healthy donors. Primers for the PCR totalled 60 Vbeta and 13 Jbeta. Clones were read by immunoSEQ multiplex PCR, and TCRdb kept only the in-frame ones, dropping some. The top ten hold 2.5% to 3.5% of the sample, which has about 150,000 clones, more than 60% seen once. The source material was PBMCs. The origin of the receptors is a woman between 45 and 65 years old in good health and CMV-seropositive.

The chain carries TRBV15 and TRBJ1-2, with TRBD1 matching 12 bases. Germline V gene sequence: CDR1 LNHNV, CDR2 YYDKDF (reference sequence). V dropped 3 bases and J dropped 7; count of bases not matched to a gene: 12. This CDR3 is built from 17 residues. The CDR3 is CATSSTGQGAKPSGYTF. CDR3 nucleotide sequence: TGTGCCACCAGCAGCACGGGACAGGGGGCAAAGCCTTCTGGCTACACCTTC.

The DNA of the CDR3 is TGTGCCAGCACAGGGGCCTACGAGCAGTACTTC. Translated, it gives CASTGAYEQYF. The rearrangement links TRBV28 to TRBJ2-7; D is perhaps TRBD1 (6 bases). CDR3 length: 11 amino acids. Between the trimmed V and J ends, which lost 7 bases and 2 bases, there was a span of 6 bases. CDR1 and CDR2 from the germline V gene are MDHEN and SYDVKM.

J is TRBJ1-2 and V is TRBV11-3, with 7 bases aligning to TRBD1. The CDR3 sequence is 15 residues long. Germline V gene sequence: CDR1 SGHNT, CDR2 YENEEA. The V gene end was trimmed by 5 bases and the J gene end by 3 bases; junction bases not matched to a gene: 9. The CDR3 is CASSLGTAGDYGYTF. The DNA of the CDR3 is TGTGCCAGCAGCCTAGGGACAGCGGGAGACTATGGCTACACCTTC.

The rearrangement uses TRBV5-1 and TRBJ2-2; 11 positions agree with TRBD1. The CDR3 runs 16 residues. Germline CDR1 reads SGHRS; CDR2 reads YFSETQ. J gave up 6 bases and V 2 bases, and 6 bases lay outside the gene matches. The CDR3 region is CASSFVGTGGSGELFF. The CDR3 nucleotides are TGCGCCAGCAGCTTTGTTGGGACAGGGGGTTCCGGGGAGCTGTTTTTT.

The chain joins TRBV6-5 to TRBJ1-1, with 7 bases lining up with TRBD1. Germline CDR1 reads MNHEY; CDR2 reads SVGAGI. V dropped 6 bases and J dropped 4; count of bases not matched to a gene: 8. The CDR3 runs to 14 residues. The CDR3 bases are TGTGCCAGCAGACTTACAGGGGCGAGCACTGAAGCTTTCTTT. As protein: CASRLTGASTEAFF.

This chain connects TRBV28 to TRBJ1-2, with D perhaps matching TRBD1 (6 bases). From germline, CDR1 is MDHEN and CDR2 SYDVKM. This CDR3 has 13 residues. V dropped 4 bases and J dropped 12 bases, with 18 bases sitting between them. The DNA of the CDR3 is TGTGCCAGCAGTTCTTTTCTCGGGACATCCCACACCTTC. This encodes CASSSFLGTSHTF.

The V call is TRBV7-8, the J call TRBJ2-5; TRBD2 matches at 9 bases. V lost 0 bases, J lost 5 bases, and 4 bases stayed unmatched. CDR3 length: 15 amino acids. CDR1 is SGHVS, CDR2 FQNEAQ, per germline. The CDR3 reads CASSLAGTSKETQYF. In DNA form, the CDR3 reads TGTGCCAGCAGCTTAGCGGGGACTAGCAAGGAGACCCAGTACTTC.

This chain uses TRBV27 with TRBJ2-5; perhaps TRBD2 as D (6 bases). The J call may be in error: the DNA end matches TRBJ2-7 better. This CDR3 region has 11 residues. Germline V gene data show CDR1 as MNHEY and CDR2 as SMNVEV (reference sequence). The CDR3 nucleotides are TGTGCCAGCAGTCGGGGGTACGAGCAGTACTTC. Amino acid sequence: CASSRGYEQYF.

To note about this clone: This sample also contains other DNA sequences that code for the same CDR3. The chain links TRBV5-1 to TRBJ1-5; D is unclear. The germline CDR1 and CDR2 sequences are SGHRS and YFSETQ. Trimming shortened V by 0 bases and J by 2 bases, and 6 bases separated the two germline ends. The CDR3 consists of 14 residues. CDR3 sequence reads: CASSLGGGNQPQHF. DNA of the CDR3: TGCGCCAGCAGCTTGGGTGGAGGCAATCAGCCCCAGCATTTT.

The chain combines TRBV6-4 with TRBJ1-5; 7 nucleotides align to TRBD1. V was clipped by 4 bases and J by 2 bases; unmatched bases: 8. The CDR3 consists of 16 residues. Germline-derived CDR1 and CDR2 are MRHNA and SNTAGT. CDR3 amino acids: CASSGDRDWGNQPQHF. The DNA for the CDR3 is TGTGCCAGCAGTGGCGACAGGGATTGGGGCAATCAGCCCCAGCATTTT.

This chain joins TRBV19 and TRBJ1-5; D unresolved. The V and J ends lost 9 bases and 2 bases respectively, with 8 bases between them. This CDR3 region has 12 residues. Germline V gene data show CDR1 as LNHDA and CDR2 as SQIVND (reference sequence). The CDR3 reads CASRRGNQPQHF. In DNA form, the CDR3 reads TGTGCCAGCCGGCGGGGCAATCAGCCCCAGCATTTT.

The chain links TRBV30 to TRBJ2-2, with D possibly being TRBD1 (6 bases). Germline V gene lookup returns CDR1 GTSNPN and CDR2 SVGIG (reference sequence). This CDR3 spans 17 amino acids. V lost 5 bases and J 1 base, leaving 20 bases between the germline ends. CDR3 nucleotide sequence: TGTGCCTGGGCCAACTACCCCCCGACAGGGAACACCGGGGAGCTGTTTTTT. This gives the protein CAWANYPPTGNTGELFF.

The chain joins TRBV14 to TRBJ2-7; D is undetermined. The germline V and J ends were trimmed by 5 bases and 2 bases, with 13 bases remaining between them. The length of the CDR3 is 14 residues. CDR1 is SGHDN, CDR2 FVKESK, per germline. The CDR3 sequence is CASSYLTRPYEQYF. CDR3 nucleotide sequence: TGTGCCAGCAGCTACCTAACGCGCCCCTACGAGCAGTACTTC.

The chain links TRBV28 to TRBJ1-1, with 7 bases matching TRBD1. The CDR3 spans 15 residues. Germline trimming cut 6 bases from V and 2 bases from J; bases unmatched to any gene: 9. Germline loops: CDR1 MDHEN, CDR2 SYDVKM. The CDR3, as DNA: TGTGCCAGCAGGAAGAAGGGGGCTGGAAACACTGAAGCTTTCTTT. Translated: CASRKKGAGNTEAFF. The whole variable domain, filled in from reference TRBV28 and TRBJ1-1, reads DVKVTQSSRYLVKRTGEKVFLECVQDMDHENMFWYRQDPGLGLRLIYFSYDVKMKEKGDIPEGYSVSREKKERFSLILESASTNQTSMYLCASRKKGAGNTEAFFGQGTRLTVV.

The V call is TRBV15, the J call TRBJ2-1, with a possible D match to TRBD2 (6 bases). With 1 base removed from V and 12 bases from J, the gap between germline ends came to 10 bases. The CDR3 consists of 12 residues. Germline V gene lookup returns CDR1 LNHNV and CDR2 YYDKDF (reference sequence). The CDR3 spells CATSRVEGGQFF. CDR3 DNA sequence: TGTGCCACCAGCAGAGTGGAGGGAGGGCAGTTCTTC.

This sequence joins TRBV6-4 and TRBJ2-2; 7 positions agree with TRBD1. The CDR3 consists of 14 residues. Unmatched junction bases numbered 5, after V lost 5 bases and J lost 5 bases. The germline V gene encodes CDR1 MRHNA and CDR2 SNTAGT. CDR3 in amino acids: CASSSQGSTGELFF. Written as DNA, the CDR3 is TGTGCCAGCAGTTCACAGGGGAGTACCGGGGAGCTGTTTTTT.

The CDR3 loop is CASSLAAEDTQYF. In nucleotides, the CDR3 is TGTGCCAGCAGCTTAGCGGCCGAAGATACGCAGTATTTT. V usage is TRBV11-1 and J usage is TRBJ2-3; D gene ambiguous. Germline values: CDR1 SGHAT, CDR2 FQDESV (reference sequence). The CDR3 totals 13 residues. V shed 0 bases and J shed 5 bases, with 6 bases lying between them. Together with reference TRBV11-1 and TRBJ2-3, the CDR3 gives the full variable domain: EAEVAQSPRYKITEKSQAVAFWCDPISGHATLYWYRQILGQGPELLVQFQDESVVDDSQLPKDRFSAERLKGVDSTLKIQPAELGDSAMYLCASSLAAEDTQYFGPGTRLTVL.

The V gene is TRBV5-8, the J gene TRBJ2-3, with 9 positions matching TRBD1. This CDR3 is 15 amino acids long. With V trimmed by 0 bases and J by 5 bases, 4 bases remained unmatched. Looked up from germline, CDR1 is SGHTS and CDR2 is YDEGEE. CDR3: CASSLDRGQEDTQYF. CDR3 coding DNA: TGTGCCAGCAGCTTGGACAGGGGGCAAGAAGATACGCAGTATTTT.

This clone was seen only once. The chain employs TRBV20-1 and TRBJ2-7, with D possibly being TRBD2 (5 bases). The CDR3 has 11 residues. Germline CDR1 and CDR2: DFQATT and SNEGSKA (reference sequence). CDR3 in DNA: TGCAGCATAGCGAGGTCCTACGAGCAGTACTTC. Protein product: CSIARSYEQYF.

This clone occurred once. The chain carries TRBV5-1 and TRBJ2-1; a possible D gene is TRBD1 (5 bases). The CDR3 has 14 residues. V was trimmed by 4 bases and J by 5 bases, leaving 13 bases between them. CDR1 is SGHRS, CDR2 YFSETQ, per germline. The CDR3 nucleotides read TGCGCCAGCAGCGACAGAGACCGCAACAATGAGCAGTTCTTC. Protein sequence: CASSDRDRNNEQFF.

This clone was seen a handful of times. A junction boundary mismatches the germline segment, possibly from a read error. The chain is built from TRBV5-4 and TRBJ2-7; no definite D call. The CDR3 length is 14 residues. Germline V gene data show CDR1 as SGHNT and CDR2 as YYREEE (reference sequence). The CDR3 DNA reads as TGCGCCAGCAGCCAAGAGGCCTTTTCGAACGAGCAGTACTTC. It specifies CASSQEAFSNEQYF.

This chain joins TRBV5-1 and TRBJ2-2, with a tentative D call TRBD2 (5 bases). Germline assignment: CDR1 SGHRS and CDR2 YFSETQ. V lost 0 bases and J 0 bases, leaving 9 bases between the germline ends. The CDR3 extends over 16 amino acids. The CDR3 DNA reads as TGCGCCAGCAGCTTGGCGGGAAGGTCGAACACCGGGGAGCTGTTTTTT. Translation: CASSLAGRSNTGELFF.

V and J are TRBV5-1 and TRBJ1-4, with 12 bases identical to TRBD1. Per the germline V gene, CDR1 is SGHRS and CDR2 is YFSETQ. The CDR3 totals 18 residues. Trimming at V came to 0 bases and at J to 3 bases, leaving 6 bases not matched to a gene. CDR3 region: CASSLGGQGAGANEKLFF. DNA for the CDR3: TGCGCCAGCAGCTTGGGGGGACAGGGGGCCGGAGCTAATGAAAAACTGTTTTTT.

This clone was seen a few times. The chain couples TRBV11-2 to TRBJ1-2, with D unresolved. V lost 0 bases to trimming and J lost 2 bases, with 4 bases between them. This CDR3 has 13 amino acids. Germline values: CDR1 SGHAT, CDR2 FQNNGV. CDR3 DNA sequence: TGTGCCAGCAGCTTAGACAGGAACTATGGCTACACCTTC. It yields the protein CASSLDRNYGYTF.

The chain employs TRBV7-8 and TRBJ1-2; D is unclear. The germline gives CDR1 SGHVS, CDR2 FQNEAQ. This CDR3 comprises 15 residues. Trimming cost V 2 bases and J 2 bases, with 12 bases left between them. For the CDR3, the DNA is TGTGCCAGCAGCTTAAACGCTCTAGCGAACTATGGCTACACCTTC. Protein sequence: CASSLNALANYGYTF.

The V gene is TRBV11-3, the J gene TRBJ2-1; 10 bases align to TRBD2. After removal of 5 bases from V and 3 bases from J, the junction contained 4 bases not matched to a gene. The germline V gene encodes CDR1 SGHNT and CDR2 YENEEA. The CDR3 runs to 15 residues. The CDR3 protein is CASSQRGGYYNEQFF. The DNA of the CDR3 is TGTGCCAGCAGCCAGCGGGGGGGTTACTACAATGAGCAGTTCTTC.

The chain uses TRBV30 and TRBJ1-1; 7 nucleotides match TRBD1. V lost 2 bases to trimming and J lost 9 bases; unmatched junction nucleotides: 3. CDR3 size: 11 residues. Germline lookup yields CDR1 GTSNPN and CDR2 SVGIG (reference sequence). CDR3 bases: TGTGCCTGGAGTAGGAGGGGGCAAGCTTTCTTT. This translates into CAWSRRGQAFF.

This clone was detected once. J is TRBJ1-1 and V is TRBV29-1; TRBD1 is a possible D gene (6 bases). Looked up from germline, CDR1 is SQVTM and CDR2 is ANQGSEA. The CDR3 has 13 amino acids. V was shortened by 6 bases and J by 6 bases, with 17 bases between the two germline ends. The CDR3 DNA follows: TGCAGCGTCTCAACAGGGTCCGGGGCTGAAGCTTTCTTT. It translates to CSVSTGSGAEAFF. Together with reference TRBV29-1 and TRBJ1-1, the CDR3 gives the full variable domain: SAVISQKPSRDICQRGTSLTIQCQVDSQVTMMFWYRQQPGQSLTLIATANQGSEATYESGFVIDKFPISRPNLTFSTLTVSNMSPEDSSIYLCSVSTGSGAEAFFGQGTRLTVV.